The rows below give T cell receptor beta chains drawn from one sample of a study of blood T cell repertoires in COVID-19. The data were produced by immunoSEQ multiplex PCR, yet TCRdb's version contains in-frame clones alone and is incomplete. The table shows about 240,000 clones, with around three quarters occurring only once. The sequencing input was peripheral blood. Receptors originate from a woman aged 80 or older with acute or convalescent COVID-19. Each CDR3 is given with its conserved first and last residue. Fields, in order: V gene, clone size, D gene, J gene, CDR3 DNA, CDR3 protein. D genes are given only for firm matches. The size of a clone is reported for some rows only, either as once, few or many, or as a class for expanded clones.

TRBV19,NA,TRBD2,TRBJ2-1,TGTGCCAGTAGTAAACCGGGACTAACTCGAACCGGTGAGCAGTTCTTC,CASSKPGLTRTGEQFF
TRBV6-1,NA,TRBD1,TRBJ2-3,TGTGCCAGCAGTGAACGGGACAGACTCACAGATACGCAGTATTTT,CASSERDRLTDTQYF
TRBV11-2,once,TRBD1,TRBJ1-6,TGTGCCAGCAGCCCCGGGACAGGGTTAAATTCACCCCTCCACTTT,CASSPGTGLNSPLHF
TRBV10-3,NA,TRBD2,TRBJ2-2,TGTGCCACAAAGGAGGGAGCGGGAGCCGGGGAGCTGTTTTTT,CATKEGAGAGELFF
TRBV24-1,NA,NA,TRBJ2-1,TGTGCCACCAGTGATTCAGACTTGCCCGGAGAGCAGTTCTTC,CATSDSDLPGEQFF
TRBV5-4,NA,NA,TRBJ1-1,TGTGCCAGCAGCTTAGTCCCGAATAGTAACACTGAAGCTTTCTTT,CASSLVPNSNTEAFF
TRBV6-1,NA,NA,TRBJ1-5,TGTGCCAGCAGTAAAGCTGAGGGCAATCAGCCCCAGCATTTT,CASSKAEGNQPQHF
TRBV27,NA,NA,TRBJ1-6,TGTGCCAGCAGTTCCCGGGGTGCGGAGACTAATTCACCCCTCCACTTT,CASSSRGAETNSPLHF
TRBV5-4,NA,TRBD1,TRBJ1-1,TGTGCCAGCAGCTTGCCGGGACAGAAGGGGACTTTCTTT,CASSLPGQKGTFF
TRBV11-1,NA,NA,TRBJ2-4,TGTGCCAGCAGCTTAAGCCTAGCCAAAAACATTCAGTACTTC,CASSLSLAKNIQYF
TRBV7-9,many,TRBD2,TRBJ2-5,TGTGCCAGCAGCTTAGATGGGGGAGGGACCGAGACCCAGTACTTC,CASSLDGGGTETQYF
TRBV6-2/TRBV6-3,NA,NA,TRBJ1-2,TGTGCCAGCAGTTACCGGACAAATAATCAAGCTAACTATGGCTACACCTTC,CASSYRTNNQANYGYTF
TRBV10-3,NA,TRBD1,TRBJ1-2,TGTGCCATCAGTGAGAGAAGGCCGGACAGGGGTCCTTATGGCTACACCTTC,CAISERRPDRGPYGYTF
TRBV12-5,NA,NA,TRBJ1-3,TGTGCTAGTGGTTTGGAACAGCTCTCTGGAAACACCATATATTTT,CASGLEQLSGNTIYF
TRBV28,NA,NA,TRBJ1-6,TGTGCCAGCAGTCTGGACTGGGTCTCACCCCTCCACTTT,CASSLDWVSPLHF
TRBV6-5,NA,NA,TRBJ2-5,TGTGCCAGCAGACTGACAGGCACTTCGGGAGGGACCCAGTACTTC,CASRLTGTSGGTQYF
TRBV5-1,NA,TRBD2,TRBJ2-7,TGCGCCAGCAGCTTGTCTCTAGCGGGAGCGGACGAGCAGTACTTC,CASSLSLAGADEQYF
TRBV5-6,few,NA,TRBJ2-1,TGTGCCAGCAGCCCGCGATTAGCGACTTTCAATGAGCAGTTCTTC,CASSPRLATFNEQFF
TRBV10-3,NA,NA,TRBJ1-4,TGTGCCATCAGTGAAGGGAGAACTAATGAAAAACTGTTTTTT,CAISEGRTNEKLFF
TRBV18,NA,TRBD1,TRBJ1-2,TGTGCCAGCTCACCGGTGGACAGGGCCGACTATGGCTACACCTTC,CASSPVDRADYGYTF
TRBV12-5,NA,NA,TRBJ1-2,TGTGCTAGTGCGGCCCGGGGGGGCTACACCTTC,CASAARGGYTF
TRBV3-1/TRBV3-2,NA,NA,TRBJ1-1,TGTGCCAGCAGCCAAGTGGCAGGCCAGGGCGAAACTTTCTTT,CASSQVAGQGETFF
TRBV19,once,TRBD2,TRBJ2-3,TGTGCCAGTAGAGCTAGCGGGAGCACAGATACGCAGTATTTT,CASRASGSTDTQYF
TRBV10-1,NA,NA,TRBJ1-5,TGCGCCAGCAGTCCGGGGGTGGGTCAGCCCCAGCATTTT,CASSPGVGQPQHF
TRBV6-2/TRBV6-3,NA,TRBD1,TRBJ2-3,TGTGCCAGCAGCAACAGGGGGCCCACAGATACGCAGTATTTT,CASSNRGPTDTQYF
TRBV18,NA,NA,TRBJ1-3,TGTGCCAGCTCAAAGACAGACTCTGGAAACACCATATATTTT,CASSKTDSGNTIYF
TRBV5-1,few,TRBD1,TRBJ2-7,TGCGCCAGCAGCTTGAGGTCGACAGGGCTTCGCGAGCAGTACTTC,CASSLRSTGLREQYF
TRBV19,many,TRBD1,TRBJ1-1,TGTGCCAGTAGTACCTCGGACAGGGGCAACACTGAAGCTTTCTTT,CASSTSDRGNTEAFF
TRBV7-3,NA,TRBD2,TRBJ2-1,TGTGCCAGCAGCTTGAGCGGGGGGGCCGTGTTCTTC,CASSLSGGAVFF
TRBV19,NA,TRBD1,TRBJ2-1,TGTGCCAGTAGTTGGCAGGGGGCTGGGGAGCAGTTCTTC,CASSWQGAGEQFF
TRBV7-2,NA,NA,TRBJ1-2,TGTGCCAGCAGCCGGGGTCGGTCTGACTATGGCTACACCTTC,CASSRGRSDYGYTF
TRBV6-5,NA,TRBD1,TRBJ2-7,TGTGCCAGCAGTTACACCGGGACAGGGATCTACGAGCAGTACTTC,CASSYTGTGIYEQYF
TRBV7-2,NA,TRBD2,TRBJ2-3,TGTGCCAGCACCCCTAGCGGGATCCCCACAGATACGCAGTATTTT,CASTPSGIPTDTQYF
TRBV6-6,NA,TRBD2,TRBJ2-7,TGTGCCAGCAGTTACACTGGGGGGGGCTCCTACGAGCAGTACTTC,CASSYTGGGSYEQYF
TRBV19,NA,NA,TRBJ2-1,TGTGCCAGTAGTATAGCTGTTGAGCAGTTCTTC,CASSIAVEQFF
TRBV19,NA,NA,TRBJ1-5,TGTGCCAGTAGTATCCCTTATAGCAATCAGCCCCAGCATTTT,CASSIPYSNQPQHF
TRBV6-1,NA,NA,TRBJ2-6,TGTGCCAGCAGCCTTACAGGGCCCGGGGCCAACGTCCTGACTTTC,CASSLTGPGANVLTF
TRBV5-1,NA,NA,TRBJ1-1,TGCGCCAGCAGCTTGGGGGGCAGCCTAACTGAAGCTTTCTTT,CASSLGGSLTEAFF
TRBV2,once,TRBD2,TRBJ2-2,TGTGCCAGCAAGTACCTAGCGGGGTCCGGGGAGCTGTTTTTT,CASKYLAGSGELFF
TRBV19,NA,NA,TRBJ1-5,TGTGCCAGTACCCAGCGGCTTTTAGATCAGCCCCAGCATTTT,CASTQRLLDQPQHF
TRBV6-2/TRBV6-3,NA,NA,TRBJ2-7,TGTGCCAGCAGTTACCCGGGTGGTAGCGAGCAGTACTTC,CASSYPGGSEQYF
TRBV6-2/TRBV6-3,NA,NA,TRBJ2-5,TGTGCCAGCAGTTCCCGCAGGGGACAAGAGACCCAGTACTTC,CASSSRRGQETQYF
TRBV5-1,few,NA,TRBJ2-5,TGCGCCAGCAGCTTGGGCGACTGGAAGGGGGAGACCCAGTACTTC,CASSLGDWKGETQYF
TRBV7-9,NA,TRBD2,TRBJ2-1,TGTGCCAGCAGCCTTGGACTAGCGGGAGGGCCTAGGAATGAGCAGTTCTTC,CASSLGLAGGPRNEQFF
TRBV5-1,few,TRBD1,TRBJ2-1,TGCGCCAGCAGGTCCACAGGGGGAGAGCAGTTCTTC,CASRSTGGEQFF
TRBV6-2/TRBV6-3,NA,NA,TRBJ1-4,TGTGCCAGCAGTTACCCGCGGATTAATGAAAAACTGTTTTTT,CASSYPRINEKLFF
TRBV7-9,once,TRBD2,TRBJ2-1,TGTGCCAGCAGCTTAGAACTAGCGTTGACGAGTGAGCAGTTCTTC,CASSLELALTSEQFF
TRBV29-1,NA,TRBD1,TRBJ1-3,TGCAGCGTAACAGGGGGCCAGTCTGGAAACACCATATATTTT,CSVTGGQSGNTIYF
TRBV3-1/TRBV3-2,NA,NA,TRBJ1-1,TGTGCCAGCAGCCAAGATCCACAGTATGAAGCTTTCTTT,CASSQDPQYEAFF
TRBV27,NA,TRBD1,TRBJ2-7,TGTGCCAGCAGTCTACGGACAGGGGTCCCCAACGAGCAGTACTTC,CASSLRTGVPNEQYF
TRBV7-9,many,NA,TRBJ2-1,TGTGCCAGCAGCCTTCCCGGCGATCTCGACTGGCGGTTCTTC,CASSLPGDLDWRFF
TRBV29-1,NA,NA,TRBJ2-5,TGCAGCGGGTCCAGGGCCCAGGGGACCCAGTACTTC,CSGSRAQGTQYF
TRBV5-1,NA,TRBD1,TRBJ1-1,TGCGCCAGCAGCTTGGACAGGGGAATTGTGAACACTGAAGCTTTCTTT,CASSLDRGIVNTEAFF
TRBV14,NA,NA,TRBJ1-1,TGTGCCAGCAGCCACACCGCTCGGTCCCTTGATTACACTGAAGCTTTCTTT,CASSHTARSLDYTEAFF
TRBV25-1,NA,NA,TRBJ2-7,TGTGCCAGCAGGATGGACAAGTCCTACGAGCAGTACTTC,CASRMDKSYEQYF
TRBV19,NA,NA,TRBJ2-7,TGTGCCAGTAGCCCAAGACAAGCCTACGAGCAGTACTTC,CASSPRQAYEQYF
TRBV5-5,few,NA,TRBJ1-1,TGTGCCAGCAGCTTCCGATTACAACAGTTGGGCACTGAAGCTTTCTTT,CASSFRLQQLGTEAFF
TRBV4-3,few,NA,TRBJ1-2,TGCGCCAGCAGCCAGCGTCATTCTGCTAACTATGGCTACACCTTC,CASSQRHSANYGYTF
TRBV3-1/TRBV3-2,NA,NA,TRBJ1-1,TGTGCCAGCAGCCAAGGGGACAAGAAAGCTTTCTTT,CASSQGDKKAFF